The rows below give T cell receptor beta chains drawn from one sample of a study of blood T cells in healthy people across ages. TCRdb redid the calling of the 5' RACE reads with MiXCR, one entry per CDR3 protein. The sample contains 1.4 million to 1.5 million distinct CDR3 sequences, around 42% of which appear only once. Input material: blood. These receptors originate from a woman younger than 30 in good health. Each CDR3 is given with its conserved first and last residue. A D gene is named only where the DNA matches it firmly. Clone sizes are given selectively: once, few, many, or a class where the clone is expanded.

D: TRBD2
V: TRBV30
J: TRBJ2-1
size: .
DNA: TGTATGGGAGGGTGGGACAATGAGCAGTTCTTC
CDR3: CMGGWDNEQFF

D: .
V: TRBV7-9
J: TRBJ2-3
size: .
DNA: TGTGCCAGCAAGACAAGCGGAAACACAGATACGCAGTATTTT
CDR3: CASKTSGNTDTQYF

D: TRBD2
V: TRBV9
J: TRBJ2-1
size: few
DNA: TGTGCCAGCAGCGTAGGCGGCGGGGGGGCCGTGAATGAGCAGTTCTTC
CDR3: CASSVGGGGAVNEQFF

D: TRBD2
V: TRBV7-9
J: TRBJ2-1
size: .
DNA: TGTGCCAGCAGCCCTGGACTAGTTTCTTCGGATGAGCAGTTCTTC
CDR3: CASSPGLVSSDEQFF

D: TRBD2
V: TRBV20-1
J: TRBJ2-1
size: .
DNA: TGCAGTGCTAGAGACCTCCTAGCGGGAGAAGGGAATGAGCAGTTCTTC
CDR3: CSARDLLAGEGNEQFF

D: TRBD1
V: TRBV7-9
J: TRBJ1-2
size: .
DNA: TGTACCAGCAGCTTAGGAGACAGGGCTAACTATGGCTACACCTTC
CDR3: CTSSLGDRANYGYTF

D: .
V: TRBV13
J: TRBJ2-5
size: few
DNA: TGTGCCAGCAGCTTAGGAACAGAGACCCAGTACTTC
CDR3: CASSLGTETQYF

D: .
V: TRBV2
J: TRBJ1-6
size: .
DNA: TGTGCCAGCAGGGTATCGACAGCACCCCTCCACTTT
CDR3: CASRVSTAPLHF

D: .
V: TRBV18
J: TRBJ1-5
size: .
DNA: TGTGCCAGCTCAGAGCAGATTATATCGGGCAAGGAGGGGCCCCAGCATTTT
CDR3: CASSEQIISGKEGPQHF

D: .
V: TRBV6-2/TRBV6-3
J: TRBJ2-7
size: .
DNA: TGTGCCAGCAGCCGGGGGAGCGACGAGCAGTACTTC
CDR3: CASSRGSDEQYF

D: .
V: TRBV6-5
J: TRBJ2-3
size: few
DNA: TGTGCCAGCCGAACGGGACACCTGAGCACAGATACGCAGTATTTT
CDR3: CASRTGHLSTDTQYF

D: TRBD1
V: TRBV12-5
J: TRBJ1-4
size: .
DNA: TGTGCTAGTGGTTTGGGGACAGGGGGCTCTACCAATGAAAAACTGTTTTTT
CDR3: CASGLGTGGSTNEKLFF

D: .
V: TRBV7-2
J: TRBJ1-4
size: .
DNA: TGTGCCAGCAGCTTAAAAGGGTCAGGGACTGAAAAACTGTTTTTT
CDR3: CASSLKGSGTEKLFF

D: .
V: TRBV20-1
J: TRBJ2-1
size: once
DNA: TGCAGTGCTAGTGACTCCAAGACCGCCTACGAGCAGTTCTTC
CDR3: CSASDSKTAYEQFF

D: TRBD1
V: TRBV5-1
J: TRBJ1-4
size: many
DNA: TGTGCCAGCAGCCCGGGACAGGGAAATGAAAAACTGTTTTTT
CDR3: CASSPGQGNEKLFF

D: TRBD2
V: TRBV4-1
J: TRBJ2-3
size: .
DNA: TGCGCCAGCAGCCCCATGACTAGCGGGGCCGGGCCTGGGCGGGGCACAGATACGCAGTATTTT
CDR3: CASSPMTSGAGPGRGTDTQYF

D: TRBD2
V: TRBV7-9
J: TRBJ2-1
size: few
DNA: TGTGCCAGCACCACTAGCGGGGGGCCTTACAATGAGCAGTTCTTC
CDR3: CASTTSGGPYNEQFF

D: .
V: TRBV7-9
J: TRBJ1-1
size: .
DNA: TGTGCCAGCAGCTTAGCGGGACCAGATACTTTCTTT
CDR3: CASSLAGPDTFF

D: TRBD2
V: TRBV6-2/TRBV6-3
J: TRBJ2-7
size: once
DNA: TGTGCCAGCAGTACTTTAGCGGGGGGGCCAGGCAATTCCTACGAGCAGTACTTC
CDR3: CASSTLAGGPGNSYEQYF

D: TRBD2
V: TRBV5-6
J: TRBJ2-7
size: .
DNA: TGTGCCAGCAGCAACCGACTAGCGTCTTTCTACGAGCAGTACTTC
CDR3: CASSNRLASFYEQYF

D: .
V: TRBV6-5
J: TRBJ2-7
size: .
DNA: TGTGCCAGCAGTTGGACACCAATGTCCTACGAGCAGTACTTC
CDR3: CASSWTPMSYEQYF

D: TRBD1
V: TRBV28
J: TRBJ1-5
size: .
DNA: TGTGCCAGCAGTTCACAGGGGTGGCAGCCCCAGCATTTT
CDR3: CASSSQGWQPQHF

D: .
V: TRBV10-2
J: TRBJ1-1
size: .
DNA: TGCGCCAGCAGTGAGAGTCTGGAGGGAAACACTGAAGCTTTCTTT
CDR3: CASSESLEGNTEAFF

D: TRBD2
V: TRBV7-9
J: TRBJ2-7
size: once
DNA: TGTGCCAGCAGCGTAGCTAGCGGGGGGGAATCCTACAATGAGCAGTACTTC
CDR3: CASSVASGGESYNEQYF

D: TRBD1
V: TRBV20-1
J: TRBJ2-7
size: .
DNA: TGCAGAGCCGGGACAGGAGGGATCGAGCAGTACTTC
CDR3: CRAGTGGIEQYF

D: TRBD1
V: TRBV2
J: TRBJ2-1
size: .
DNA: TGTGCCAGCAGTGAATTCCGGGACAGGGGTAATGAGCAGTTCTTC
CDR3: CASSEFRDRGNEQFF

D: .
V: TRBV28
J: TRBJ2-7
size: .
DNA: TGTGCCAGCAGTGTAACACTAGGGGCCTACGAGCAGTACTTC
CDR3: CASSVTLGAYEQYF

D: .
V: TRBV3-1
J: TRBJ1-2
size: many
DNA: TGTGCCAGCAGCCAAGACAGGAATGGCTACACCTTC
CDR3: CASSQDRNGYTF

D: .
V: TRBV12-3/TRBV12-4
J: TRBJ1-2
size: .
DNA: TGTGCCAGCAGTTCGACGCGGGCCAAAACTGGCTACACCTTC
CDR3: CASSSTRAKTGYTF

D: TRBD1
V: TRBV6-6
J: TRBJ1-5
size: .
DNA: TGTGCCAGCAGGGGAGGGGGCGGTCAGCCCCAGCATTTT
CDR3: CASRGGGGQPQHF

D: .
V: TRBV7-9
J: TRBJ2-3
size: .
DNA: TGTGCCAGCAGCTTTTCTTCGATGCAGGTCACAGGGGATACGCAGTATTTT
CDR3: CASSFSSMQVTGDTQYF

D: .
V: TRBV2
J: TRBJ2-5
size: .
DNA: TGTGCCAGCAGGAGTGGGGTTTCGGCGGGTCAAGAGACCCAGTACTTC
CDR3: CASRSGVSAGQETQYF

D: TRBD1
V: TRBV10-3
J: TRBJ1-1
size: .
DNA: TGTGCCATCAGTACCCTAAAGGACAGGGGGGAAGCTTTCTTT
CDR3: CAISTLKDRGEAFF

D: TRBD1
V: TRBV3-1
J: TRBJ1-4
size: .
DNA: TGTGCCAGCAGCCAAGCTGGACAGGGGCTGTTTTTT
CDR3: CASSQAGQGLFF

D: .
V: TRBV18
J: TRBJ2-3
size: few
DNA: TGTGCCAGCTCACCGGGGACGACCCGGGATACGCAGTATTTT
CDR3: CASSPGTTRDTQYF

D: .
V: TRBV2
J: TRBJ2-7
size: .
DNA: TGTGCCAGCACTACTGCTTACCGAGTCTCCTACGAGCAGTACTTC
CDR3: CASTTAYRVSYEQYF

D: .
V: TRBV6-5
J: TRBJ2-6
size: .
DNA: TGTGCCAGCAGTCAACCCGGGGCCAACGTCCTGACTTTC
CDR3: CASSQPGANVLTF

D: TRBD1
V: TRBV20-1
J: TRBJ1-1
size: .
DNA: TGCAGTGCTGCACAGGGGAATTATCCTGAAGCTTTCTTT
CDR3: CSAAQGNYPEAFF

D: TRBD1
V: TRBV12-3/TRBV12-4
J: TRBJ2-3
size: once
DNA: TGTGCCGGGCAGCAGGGGGGCACAGATACGCAGTATTTT
CDR3: CAGQQGGTDTQYF

D: TRBD2
V: TRBV14
J: TRBJ2-1
size: .
DNA: TGTGCCAGCAGCACTAGCGGGAGAAGAAGTGAGCAGTTCTTC
CDR3: CASSTSGRRSEQFF

D: TRBD1
V: TRBV9
J: TRBJ2-5
size: .
DNA: TGTGCCAGCAGCGTAGCTGGGACAGACCAAGAGACCCAGTACTTC
CDR3: CASSVAGTDQETQYF

D: .
V: TRBV12-3/TRBV12-4
J: TRBJ1-4
size: few
DNA: TGTGCCAGCAGTTTGGGGACGCCTAATGAAAAACTGTTTTTT
CDR3: CASSLGTPNEKLFF

D: .
V: TRBV7-2
J: TRBJ1-1
size: .
DNA: TGTGCCAGCAGCTTAATAGGCAGGGTCAACACTGAAGCTTTCTTT
CDR3: CASSLIGRVNTEAFF

D: TRBD1
V: TRBV6-6
J: TRBJ1-1
size: .
DNA: TGTGCCAGCATCGGGGGGGACAGGGGATGGGGCACTGAAGCTTTCTTT
CDR3: CASIGGDRGWGTEAFF

D: .
V: TRBV5-1
J: TRBJ2-7
size: .
DNA: TGCGCCAGCAGCTCGGACTTGATGGGGAGCTCCTACAATGAGCAGTACTTC
CDR3: CASSSDLMGSSYNEQYF

D: .
V: TRBV7-8
J: TRBJ1-1
size: .
DNA: TGTGCCAGCAGCTTAACTCAGGGAACCGTGAACACTGAAGCTTTCTTT
CDR3: CASSLTQGTVNTEAFF

D: .
V: TRBV6-1
J: TRBJ2-3
size: few
DNA: TGTGCCAGTATGTGGGATACGCAGTATTTT
CDR3: CASMWDTQYF

D: .
V: TRBV6-6
J: TRBJ2-7
size: few
DNA: TGTGCCAGCAGTCCCTCGACAGAATCCCCCGAGCAGTACTTC
CDR3: CASSPSTESPEQYF

D: .
V: TRBV7-9
J: TRBJ2-1
size: .
DNA: TGTGCCGGGGACTTTAGCGAGGATGAGCAGTTCTTC
CDR3: CAGDFSEDEQFF

D: TRBD1
V: TRBV19
J: TRBJ2-1
size: .
DNA: TGTGCCAGTAGACCAAGGGACAGGGGATCCTACAATGAGCAGTTCTTC
CDR3: CASRPRDRGSYNEQFF